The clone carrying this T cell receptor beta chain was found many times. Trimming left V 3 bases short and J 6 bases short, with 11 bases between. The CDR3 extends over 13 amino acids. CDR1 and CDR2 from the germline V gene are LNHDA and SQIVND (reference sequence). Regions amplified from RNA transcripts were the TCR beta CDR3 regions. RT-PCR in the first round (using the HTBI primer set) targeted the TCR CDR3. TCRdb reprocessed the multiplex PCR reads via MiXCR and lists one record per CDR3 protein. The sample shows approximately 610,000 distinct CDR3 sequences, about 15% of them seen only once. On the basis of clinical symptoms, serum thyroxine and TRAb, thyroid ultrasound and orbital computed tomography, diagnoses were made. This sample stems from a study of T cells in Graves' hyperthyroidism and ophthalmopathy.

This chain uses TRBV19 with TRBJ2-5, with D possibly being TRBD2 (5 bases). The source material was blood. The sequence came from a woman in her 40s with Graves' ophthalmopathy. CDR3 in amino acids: CASSIFREKTQYF. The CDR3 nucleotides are TGTGCCAGTAGTATCTTTCGGGAAAAGACCCAGTACTTC.